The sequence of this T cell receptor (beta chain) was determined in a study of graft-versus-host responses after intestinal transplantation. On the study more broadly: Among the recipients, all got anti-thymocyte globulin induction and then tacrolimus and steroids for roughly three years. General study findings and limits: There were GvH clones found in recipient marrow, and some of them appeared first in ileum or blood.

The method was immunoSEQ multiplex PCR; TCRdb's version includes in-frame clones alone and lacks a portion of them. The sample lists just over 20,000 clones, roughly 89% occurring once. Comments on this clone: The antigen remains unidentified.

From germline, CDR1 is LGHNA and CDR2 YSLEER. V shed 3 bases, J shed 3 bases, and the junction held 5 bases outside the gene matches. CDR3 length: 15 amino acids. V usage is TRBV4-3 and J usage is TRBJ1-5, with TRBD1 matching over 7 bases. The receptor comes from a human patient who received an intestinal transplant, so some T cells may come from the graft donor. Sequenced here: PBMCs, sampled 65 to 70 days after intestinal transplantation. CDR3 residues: CASSHRDSNNQPQHF. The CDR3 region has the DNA TGCGCCAGCAGCCACCGGGACAGCAACAATCAGCCCCAGCATTTT.